These 19 T cell receptor beta chains came from one sample sequenced in a study of blood T cell repertoires in COVID-19. Produced via immunoSEQ multiplex PCR; TCRdb's table is partial and in-frame only. This sample has 380,000 or so clones, with roughly 77% found just once. Material: peripheral blood. Every receptor here comes from a human donor with acute or convalescent COVID-19. The donor label of this sample is uncertain.

V is TRBV5-4 and J is TRBJ2-1; D unresolved. CDR1 is SGHNT and CDR2 is YYREEE in the germline V gene (reference sequence). V dropped 2 bases and J dropped 6 bases, with 3 bases sitting between them. The CDR3 is 11 residues long. The CDR3 is CASSFSNEQFF. In DNA form, the CDR3 reads TGTGCCAGCAGCTTTAGCAATGAGCAGTTCTTC.

The V call is TRBV18, the J call TRBJ2-6; D call uncertain. V lost 2 bases and J 1 base, leaving 9 bases between the germline ends. Germline V gives CDR1 KGHSH, CDR2 LQKENI. This CDR3 has 16 amino acids. The CDR3 region has the DNA TGTGCCAGCTCACCAGGCAGTCCTTCTGGGGCCAACGTCCTGACTTTC. Translating gives CASSPGSPSGANVLTF. The variable domain in full, completed from reference TRBV18 and TRBJ2-6, reads NAGVMQNPRHLVRRRGQEARLRCSPMKGHSHVYWYRQLPEEGLKFMVYLQKENIIDESGMPKERFSAEFPKEGPSILRIQQVVRGDSAAYFCASSPGSPSGANVLTFGAGSRLTVL.

The J gene is TRBJ1-6, the V gene TRBV6-5; 7 bases are a match to TRBD1. This CDR3 has 14 amino acids. Germline lookup yields CDR1 MNHEY and CDR2 SVGAGI. V gave up 6 bases and J gave up 5 bases; unmatched junction bases: 4. This CDR3 reads CASRTTGNNSPLHF. The CDR3 region has the DNA TGTGCCAGCAGGACGACAGGGAATAATTCACCCCTCCACTTT.

This chain uses TRBV6-4 with TRBJ2-6; D call uncertain. Germline CDR1 and CDR2: MRHNA and SNTAGT. The V end was cut by 2 bases, the J end by 0 bases, with 5 bases between. This CDR3 has 15 residues. CDR3 DNA sequence: TGTGCCAGCAGTGACCCCCGCTCTGGGGCCAACGTCCTGACTTTC. Translated: CASSDPRSGANVLTF.

The chain is built from TRBV6-5 and TRBJ2-7; possible D gene TRBD1, 6 bases. The CDR3 consists of 14 residues. Per the germline V gene, CDR1 is MNHEY and CDR2 is SVGAGI. V gave up 4 bases and J gave up 1 base, with 11 bases separating them. The CDR3 DNA sequence: TGTGCCAGCAGTTCCTTACAGGGTTCCTACGAGCAGTACTTC. Translated: CASSSLQGSYEQYF.

The chain is built from TRBV7-2 and TRBJ2-2; tentative D call: TRBD2 (5 bases). Germline V lookup: CDR1 SGHTA, CDR2 FQGNSA. The CDR3 is 14 residues long. The germline V and J ends were trimmed by 2 bases and 2 bases, with 6 bases remaining between them. CDR3 loop: CASSLLANTGELFF. The CDR3 DNA sequence: TGTGCCAGCAGCTTACTAGCAAACACCGGGGAGCTGTTTTTT.

V is TRBV5-5 and J is TRBJ2-7, with D maybe TRBD2 (7 bases). Germline V CDR1 and CDR2: SGHKS, YYEKEE (reference sequence). V lost 1 base, J lost 3 bases, and 23 bases lay in between. There are 18 residues in the CDR3. The CDR3: CASSLRGGDSVLYYEQYF. CDR3 nucleotide sequence: TGTGCCAGCAGCTTGAGGGGGGGAGACTCTGTCCTATACTACGAGCAGTACTTC.

This CDR3 reads CASSPGRGPQETQYF. The CDR3 nucleotides are TGTGCCAGCTCACCAGGTCGAGGGCCTCAAGAGACCCAGTACTTC. This chain links TRBV18 with TRBJ2-5; a possible D gene is TRBD2 (5 bases). Trimming removed 2 bases at V and 2 bases at J, with 12 bases between. Germline V CDR1 and CDR2: KGHSH, LQKENI. This CDR3 comprises 15 residues.

This chain links TRBV7-6 with TRBJ1-1, with 7 bases identical to TRBD1. The CDR3 loop spans 15 amino acids. J was trimmed by 1 base and V by 5 bases; bases with no gene match: 7. The germline CDR1 and CDR2 sequences are SGHVS and FNYEAQ. Here the CDR3 DNA reads TGTGCCAGCAGCCCCGTCAGGGGGACGAACACTGAAGCTTTCTTT. Amino acid sequence: CASSPVRGTNTEAFF.

This rearrangement joins TRBV18 to TRBJ1-6, with TRBD1 identical over 9 bases. The V gene end was trimmed by 1 base and the J gene end by 9 bases; junction bases not matched to a gene: 7. Germline CDR1 KGHSH, CDR2 LQKENI. CDR3 length: 16 residues. The CDR3 reads CASSPRQGDVGSPLHF. The CDR3 region has the DNA TGTGCCAGCTCACCACGACAGGGGGATGTTGGTTCACCCCTCCACTTT.

The rearrangement joins TRBV5-1 to TRBJ1-1, with D maybe TRBD1 (6 bases). Germline CDR1 reads SGHRS; CDR2 reads YFSETQ. V was clipped by 4 bases and J by 3 bases, with 16 bases between them. The CDR3 loop spans 15 amino acids. Here the CDR3 DNA reads TGCGCCAGCAGCGCCCTAGGCCAGGGGCACACTGAAGCTTTCTTT. Translation: CASSALGQGHTEAFF.

The CDR3 sequence is CASSPEGLAGGGEQFF. The CDR3 coding sequence is TGTGCCAGCTCACCCGAAGGACTAGCGGGGGGCGGTGAGCAGTTCTTC. The chain has TRBV18 and TRBJ2-1; 14 bases are shared with TRBD2. V lost 3 bases and J lost 9; bases outside the gene matches: 7. From germline, CDR1 is KGHSH and CDR2 LQKENI. The CDR3 has 16 residues.

The chain couples TRBV6-5 to TRBJ2-3; 13 bases match TRBD2. The CDR3 sequence is 15 residues long. The V gene's germline CDR1 is MNHEY and CDR2 SVGAGI. V trimming: 6 bases; J trimming: 3 bases; junction bases outside the gene matches: 3. For the CDR3, the DNA is TGTGCCAGCAGACTAGCGGGGGGGAGGACAGATACGCAGTATTTT. Protein: CASRLAGGRTDTQYF.

The chain combines TRBV5-4 with TRBJ2-7, with 12 bases matching TRBD2. CDR1 SGHNT and CDR2 YYREEE come from the germline V gene (reference sequence). Unmatched junction bases numbered 3, after V lost 4 bases and J lost 4 bases. CDR3 length: 14 amino acids. CDR3 region: CASSPTSGGYEQYF. The CDR3 nucleotides are TGTGCCAGCAGCCCAACTAGCGGGGGGTACGAGCAGTACTTC.

The CDR3 reads CASSFLLTGGLNTEAFF. The CDR3 DNA reads TGCGCCAGCAGCTTCCTCCTGACAGGGGGCCTTAACACTGAAGCTTTCTTT. This rearrangement joins TRBV5-1 to TRBJ1-1; 10 bases match TRBD1. Germline V gene sequence: CDR1 SGHRS, CDR2 YFSETQ. V was clipped by 2 bases and J by 2 bases; unmatched bases: 9. CDR3 length equals 17 residues.

The chain has TRBV5-6 and TRBJ2-7; 9 bases agree with TRBD1. J gave up 9 bases and V 5 bases, and 12 bases lay outside the gene matches. CDR1 and CDR2 (germline): SGHDT, YYEEEE. This CDR3 is 14 amino acids long. The CDR3 sequence is CASRLGTGSTVQYF. The CDR3 coding sequence is TGTGCCAGCAGGCTCGGGACAGGGTCAACGGTGCAGTACTTC. Variable domain in full (rest from reference TRBV5-6 and TRBJ2-7): DAGVTQSPTHLIKTRGQQVTLRCSPKSGHDTVSWYQQALGQGPQFIFQYYEEEERQRGNFPDRFSGHQFPNYSSELNVNALLLGDSALYLCASRLGTGSTVQYFGPGTRLTVT.

J is TRBJ2-5 and V is TRBV5-1, with 12 bases fitting TRBD2. The junction had 11 bases not matched to a gene; V was cut back by 0 bases and J by 5 bases. The germline V gene encodes CDR1 SGHRS and CDR2 YFSETQ. The CDR3 runs 18 residues. Written as DNA, the CDR3 is TGCGCCAGCAGCTTGGACTTACTAGCGGGGGGACGCGGGGAGACCCAGTACTTC. Translation gives CASSLDLLAGGRGETQYF.

This rearrangement joins TRBV2 to TRBJ2-3; TRBD1 agrees at 7 bases. Germline V gene data show CDR1 as SNHLY and CDR2 as FYNNEI. J lost 3 bases, V lost 2 bases, and 2 bases had no gene match. The CDR3 extends over 14 amino acids. The CDR3 sequence is CASSETRGTDTQYF. CDR3 in DNA: TGTGCCAGCAGTGAAACCAGGGGGACAGATACGCAGTATTTT.

The chain joins TRBV2 to TRBJ1-5; TRBD1 is a possible D gene (6 bases). The CDR3 runs 13 residues. V gave up 6 bases and J gave up 4 bases, with 10 bases separating them. Per the germline V gene, CDR1 is SNHLY and CDR2 is FYNNEI. The CDR3, as DNA: TGTGCCAGCAGACGACAGGTAAATCAGCCCCAGCATTTT. Its translation is CASRRQVNQPQHF.